This T cell receptor (beta chain) was sequenced in a study of cytomegalovirus exposure and HLA in healthy donors. The PCR had 60 Vbeta and 13 Jbeta primers. TCRdb keeps only in-frame clones here, not all; method: immunoSEQ multiplex PCR. The sample totals roughly 41,000 clones. With V trimmed by 0 bases and J by 4 bases, 0 bases remained unmatched. CDR3 length: 14 residues. Germline CDR1 and CDR2: SGHRS and YFSETQ. The receptor was derived from a middle-aged woman in good health and CMV-seronegative. V usage is TRBV5-1 and J usage is TRBJ2-5; 10 bases match TRBD1. The sequenced sample was PBMCs. CDR3 DNA sequence: TGCGCCAGCAGCTTGGGACAGGGGGCAGAGACCCAGTACTTC. Translated, it gives CASSLGQGAETQYF.